Following are 30 T cell receptor beta chains from one sample sequenced in a study of blood T cell repertoires in COVID-19. Sequencing used immunoSEQ multiplex PCR; TCRdb keeps in-frame clones, though not all of them. This repertoire shows 200,000 to 250,000 clones, around four fifths found once; its top ten account for about 4.6%. Sequences were obtained from PBMCs or T cells enriched from blood (not recorded which). These receptors all come from a woman aged 45-59 years who had been exposed to COVID-19.

CDR3 in amino acids: CASSETSGGYSSYNEQFF. In DNA form, the CDR3 reads TGTGCCAGCAGTGAAACTAGCGGGGGTTATAGCTCCTACAATGAGCAGTTCTTC. V gene TRBV27 combines with J gene TRBJ2-1, with 11 bases fitting TRBD2. This CDR3 comprises 18 residues. Germline V gives CDR1 MNHEY, CDR2 SMNVEV (reference sequence). The junction had 9 bases not matched to a gene; V was cut back by 5 bases and J by 0 bases.

A note on this clone: No DNA is shown, since the ends of the CDR3 on it are uncertain; the CDR3 is the one TCRdb lists. The chain has TRBV4-3 and TRBJ1-2. With termini counted, the CDR3 has 15 amino acids. Germline CDR1 and CDR2: LGHNA and YSLEER. The CDR3 spells CASSFLWGGSYGYTF.

In its sample, this clone was seen many times. The chain combines TRBV4-3 with TRBJ2-7, with 7 nucleotides matching TRBD2. Germline V CDR1 and CDR2: LGHNA, YSLEER. V shed 3 bases and J 0 bases; nucleotides not matched to a gene: 11. This CDR3 has 17 residues. In nucleotides, the CDR3 is TGCGCCAGCAGCCACGCTCAGGGAGGGGACGTCTCCTACGAGCAGTACTTC. As protein: CASSHAQGGDVSYEQYF.

The rearrangement uses TRBV29-1 and TRBJ2-2, with D possibly TRBD1 on 5 matching bases. From germline, CDR1 is SQVTM and CDR2 ANQGSEA. V was pared by 4 bases and J by 3 bases, with 12 bases between. There are 14 residues in the CDR3. The CDR3 sequence is CSVAPGKYTGELFF. DNA for the CDR3: TGCAGCGTTGCCCCAGGGAAGTACACCGGGGAGCTGTTTTTT.

With regard to this clone: Other DNA sequences from this sample encode an identical CDR3 as well. This chain links TRBV18 with TRBJ1-1, with D unclear. Germline assignment: CDR1 KGHSH and CDR2 LQKENI. CDR3 length equals 15 residues. V dropped 1 base and J dropped 3 bases, with 12 bases sitting between them. CDR3 in amino acids: CASSPRSGRDTEAFF. CDR3 nucleotide sequence: TGTGCCAGCTCACCACGGTCTGGGCGCGACACTGAAGCTTTCTTT. The full variable domain, rest sourced from reference TRBV18 and TRBJ1-1, is NAGVMQNPRHLVRRRGQEARLRCSPMKGHSHVYWYRQLPEEGLKFMVYLQKENIIDESGMPKERFSAEFPKEGPSILRIQQVVRGDSAAYFCASSPRSGRDTEAFFGQGTRLTVV.

The chain uses TRBV12-3 or TRBV12-4 and TRBJ1-1; tentatively, D is TRBD1 (6 bases). V shed 7 bases and J shed 1 base, with 10 bases lying between them. The CDR3 is 13 residues long. The CDR3 here is CASTWGQNTEAFF. DNA for the CDR3: TGTGCCAGCACCTGGGGACAGAACACTGAAGCTTTCTTT.

The rearrangement joins TRBV7-9 to TRBJ1-1, with TRBD1 as a possible D gene (6 bases). CDR1 and CDR2 (germline): SEHNR, FQNEAQ (reference sequence). V lost 6 bases and J lost 1, with 9 bases in between. This CDR3 is 13 amino acids long. The CDR3 protein is CASRKTGNTEAFF. DNA for the CDR3: TGTGCCAGCAGAAAGACAGGGAACACTGAAGCTTTCTTT.

This clone was detected only once. The DNA for the CDR3 is TGTGCCACTATGAAGGGGATTGATGGCGGGGAGCTGTTTTTT. Translated: CATMKGIDGGELFF. The chain uses TRBV10-3 and TRBJ2-2, with D maybe TRBD1 (5 bases). With 10 bases removed from V and 7 bases from J, the gap between germline ends came to 19 bases. The CDR3 is 14 residues long. CDR1 is ENHRY and CDR2 is SYGVKD in the germline V gene.

The chain uses TRBV12-3 or TRBV12-4 and TRBJ1-2, with D unresolved. With 7 bases removed from V and 4 bases from J, the gap between germline ends came to 13 bases. This CDR3 has 13 amino acids. DNA for the CDR3: TGTGCCAGCACTCCTGCCGAGTCCTATGGCTACACCTTC. Translation gives CASTPAESYGYTF.

This clone was seen just once. The chain is built from TRBV21-1 and TRBJ2-2; TRBD2, the table's D call, was not compared with the DNA. TRBV21-1 is labeled a pseudogene. The CDR3 is 18 residues long. CDR3 coding DNA: TGTGCCAGCAGCAAAGAAGTCCGGGGAGCCATGAACACCGGGGAGCTGTTTTTT. Translating gives CASSKEVRGAMNTGELFF.

Details on this clone: A read error is possible here, since a much larger clone lies one base away. The chain uses TRBV2 and TRBJ1-2, with 7 nucleotides matching TRBD1. CDR3 size: 13 residues. The ends lost 6 bases at V and 2 bases at J; junction bases unmatched: 3. Germline loops: CDR1 SNHLY, CDR2 FYNNEI. Here the CDR3 DNA reads TGTGCCAGCAGCCTGACAGGGAACTATGGCTACACCTTC. Encoded protein: CASSLTGNYGYTF.

The CDR3 DNA follows: TGTGCCAGCAGCTTTAGGACAGGGCCGCAAGAGACCCAGTACTTC. Amino acid sequence: CASSFRTGPQETQYF. The chain has TRBV7-2 and TRBJ2-5; 8 positions agree with TRBD1. Trimming took 3 bases from V and 2 from J; bases not matched to a gene: 5. Germline CDR1 is SGHTA and CDR2 is FQGNSA. The CDR3 extends over 15 amino acids.

The V gene is TRBV25-1, the J gene TRBJ1-2; 7 nucleotides match TRBD1. Germline loops: CDR1 MGHDK, CDR2 SYGVNS. The CDR3 has 15 amino acids. Trimming at V came to 5 bases and at J to 7 bases, leaving 13 bases not matched to a gene. The CDR3 sequence: CASSPVRGSESGYTF. The DNA for the CDR3 is TGTGCCAGCAGTCCTGTCAGGGGGAGCGAGAGTGGCTACACCTTC.

The chain employs TRBV28 and TRBJ2-7; D is undetermined. V lost 6 bases and J lost 0, with 9 bases in between. This CDR3 contains 13 residues. Germline V gene lookup returns CDR1 MDHEN and CDR2 SYDVKM. CDR3 sequence: CASRKQSSYEQYF. The CDR3 DNA follows: TGTGCCAGCAGGAAACAGTCCTCCTACGAGCAGTACTTC.

For the CDR3, the DNA is TGTGCCACCCCCGGACAGATTACCACCCTTAACACTGAAGCTTTCTTT. Translation gives CATPGQITTLNTEAFF. The J gene is TRBJ1-1, the V gene TRBV28; tentative D call: TRBD1 (6 bases). Germline V lookup: CDR1 MDHEN, CDR2 SYDVKM. The CDR3 spans 16 residues. V dropped 10 bases and J dropped 2 bases, with 23 bases sitting between them.

The V and J genes are TRBV27 and TRBJ1-6; the D is unclear. V gave up 6 bases and J gave up 10 bases, with 19 bases separating them. Germline V gene lookup returns CDR1 MNHEY and CDR2 SMNVEV (reference sequence). The CDR3 is made up of 15 amino acids. The CDR3 is CASRPLGELDSPLHF. CDR3 nucleotides: TGTGCCAGCAGGCCCCTTGGGGAGCTAGACTCACCCCTCCACTTT.

This sequence joins TRBV6-5 and TRBJ1-1; no reliable D call. The CDR3 spans 15 residues. Looked up from germline, CDR1 is MNHEY and CDR2 is SVGAGI. V dropped 0 bases and J dropped 1 base, with 9 bases sitting between them. CDR3 DNA sequence: TGTGCCAGCAGTTACTCGTCTACGGGGAACACTGAAGCTTTCTTT. Protein product: CASSYSSTGNTEAFF.

V gene TRBV9 combines with J gene TRBJ1-2, with 8 bases that match TRBD1. The CDR3 length is 13 residues. CDR1 SGDLS and CDR2 YYNGEE come from the germline V gene. The junction had 7 bases not matched to a gene; V was cut back by 3 bases and J by 9 bases. CDR3 coding DNA: TGTGCCAGCAGCGGCCGGGACAGGATTAGCTACACCTTC. Its translation is CASSGRDRISYTF.

The chain combines TRBV7-2 with TRBJ2-2; 7 bases match TRBD2. V lost 6 bases and J lost 3; bases outside the gene matches: 1. Germline V CDR1 and CDR2: SGHTA, FQGNSA. CDR3 length equals 13 residues. The CDR3, as DNA: TGTGCCAGCAGGGGGGGGTACACCGGGGAGCTGTTTTTT. This sequence encodes CASRGGYTGELFF.

J is TRBJ2-3 and V is TRBV24-1; 7 bases agree with TRBD1. The CDR3 covers 16 residues. V lost 4 bases, J lost 3 bases, and 9 bases stayed unmatched. Germline CDR1 is KGHDR and CDR2 is SFDVKD. CDR3 sequence reads: CATSDTTGKRTDTQYF. DNA for the CDR3: TGTGCCACCAGTGACACGACAGGGAAGAGGACAGATACGCAGTATTTT.

Only one count was recorded for this clone. This sequence joins TRBV7-9 and TRBJ2-2; 7 bases fit TRBD2. This CDR3 comprises 16 residues. CDR1 and CDR2 (germline): SEHNR, FQNEAQ (reference sequence). V trimming: 5 bases; J trimming: 9 bases; junction bases outside the gene matches: 15. DNA for the CDR3: TGTGCCAGCAGCCCGGGGGGAGCGGGGCCCGGCCGGGAGCTGTTTTTT. Its protein product is CASSPGGAGPGRELFF.

The genes are TRBV11-2 and TRBJ1-1, with 7 positions matching TRBD1. The V gene end was trimmed by 6 bases and the J gene end by 1 base; junction bases not matched to a gene: 8. The CDR3 spans 15 residues. Germline V gene sequence: CDR1 SGHAT, CDR2 FQNNGV. The CDR3 region is CASSFRRQGNTEAFF. CDR3 DNA sequence: TGTGCCAGCAGTTTCCGTCGACAGGGGAACACTGAAGCTTTCTTT. Combining the CDR3 with reference TRBV11-2 and TRBJ1-1 gives the whole variable domain EAGVAQSPRYKIIEKRQSVAFWCNPISGHATLYWYQQILGQGPKLLIQFQNNGVVDDSQLPKDRFSAERLKGVDSTLKIQPAKLEDSAVYLCASSFRRQGNTEAFFGQGTRLTVV.

This chain joins TRBV4-3 and TRBJ2-3, with TRBD2 matching over 9 bases. Germline lookup yields CDR1 LGHNA and CDR2 YSLEER. The CDR3 is 17 residues long. After removal of 0 bases from V and 5 bases from J, the junction contained 9 bases not matched to a gene. The CDR3 loop is CASSQDLAGGRGDTQYF. For the CDR3, the DNA is TGCGCCAGCAGCCAAGATCTCGCGGGGGGGCGGGGAGATACGCAGTATTTT.

The V gene is TRBV5-5, the J gene TRBJ2-7, with a weak D call TRBD2 (6 bases). The CDR3 length is 14 residues. CDR1 and CDR2 from the germline V gene are SGHKS and YYEKEE (reference sequence). Between the trimmed V and J ends, which lost 4 bases and 1 base, there was a span of 12 bases. As DNA, the CDR3 is TGTGCCAGCAGCGGGGGACTTTCATCCTACGAGCAGTACTTC. Amino acids: CASSGGLSSYEQYF.

The rearrangement joins TRBV29-1 to TRBJ1-1, with TRBD1 identical over 8 bases. J lost 3 bases, V lost 4 bases, and 4 bases had no gene match. The CDR3 spans 13 residues. Germline values: CDR1 SQVTM, CDR2 ANQGSEA. CDR3 in amino acids: CSVGDRGDTEAFF. The CDR3 nucleotides read TGCAGCGTTGGTGACAGGGGTGACACTGAAGCTTTCTTT.

The J gene is TRBJ2-5, the V gene TRBV7-7; the match to TRBD1 covers 9 bases. V trimming: 5 bases; J trimming: 3 bases; junction bases outside the gene matches: 7. The CDR3 consists of 15 residues. Germline-derived CDR1 and CDR2 are SSHAT and FNYEAQ (reference sequence). CDR3 amino acids: CASSPGQGPEETQYF. The CDR3 bases are TGTGCCAGCAGCCCGGGACAGGGTCCTGAAGAGACCCAGTACTTC.

This clone was observed a single time. The chain joins TRBV5-1 to TRBJ1-1; D is undetermined. The CDR3 runs 13 residues. In germline, CDR1 is SGHRS, CDR2 YFSETQ. V was trimmed by 4 bases and J by 3 bases, leaving 10 bases between them. DNA of the CDR3: TGCGCCAGCAGCCAGGATAGGTACACTGAAGCTTTCTTT. Its protein is CASSQDRYTEAFF.

In this sample, this clone turned up a few times. V usage is TRBV9 and J usage is TRBJ1-2; D is unresolved. Germline CDR1 is SGDLS and CDR2 is YYNGEE. The CDR3 contains 13 residues. V lost 0 bases, J lost 4 bases, and 7 bases lay in between. The CDR3 is CASSVEPGYGYTF. For the CDR3, the DNA is TGTGCCAGCAGCGTAGAACCGGGCTATGGCTACACCTTC.

This rearrangement joins TRBV2 to TRBJ1-1; D gene unclear. V was shortened by 7 bases and J by 8 bases, with 20 bases between the two germline ends. Germline V lookup: CDR1 SNHLY, CDR2 FYNNEI. The length of the CDR3 is 14 residues. This CDR3 is CASTGLVVDVEAFF. The DNA for the CDR3 is TGTGCCAGCACCGGGTTGGTCGTAGATGTGGAAGCTTTCTTT.

The CDR3 region is CASSLSKGVGYGYTF. CDR3 in DNA: TGTGCCAGCAGTTTATCGAAGGGGGTGGGCTATGGCTACACCTTC. The chain couples TRBV27 to TRBJ1-2, with D maybe TRBD1 (6 bases). V was clipped by 0 bases and J by 4 bases, with 12 bases between them. The CDR3 spans 15 residues. Germline CDR1 reads MNHEY; CDR2 reads SMNVEV (reference sequence).